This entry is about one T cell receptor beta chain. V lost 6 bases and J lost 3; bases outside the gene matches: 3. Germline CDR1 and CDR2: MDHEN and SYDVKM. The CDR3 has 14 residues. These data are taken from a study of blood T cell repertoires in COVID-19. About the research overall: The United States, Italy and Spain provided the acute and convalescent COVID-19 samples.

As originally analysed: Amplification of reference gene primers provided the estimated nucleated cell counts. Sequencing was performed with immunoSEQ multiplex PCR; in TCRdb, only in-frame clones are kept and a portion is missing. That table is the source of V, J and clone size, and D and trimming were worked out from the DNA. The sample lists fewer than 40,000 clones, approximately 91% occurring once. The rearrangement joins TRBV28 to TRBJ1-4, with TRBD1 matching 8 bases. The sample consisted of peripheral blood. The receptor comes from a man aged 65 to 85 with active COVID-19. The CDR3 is CASSPTGANEKLFF. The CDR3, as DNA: TGTGCCAGCAGCCCGACAGGGGCTAATGAAAAACTGTTTTTT.